The rows below give T cell receptor beta chains drawn from one sample of a study of Graves' ophthalmopathy and Graves' hyperthyroidism. A single record per CDR3 protein comes from TCRdb applying MiXCR to the multiplex PCR reads. The sample shows 150,000 to 200,000 distinct CDR3 sequences, roughly 37% of them seen only once. Sequences were obtained from peripheral blood. These TCRs come from a woman between 40 and 50 years old with Graves' ophthalmopathy. CDR3s include the opening cysteine and the closing phenylalanine or tryptophan. A D gene is named only where the DNA matches it firmly. Clone sizes are given selectively: once, few, many, or a class where the clone is expanded.

>TRBV27|TRBJ1-1|NA|once
TGTGCCAGCAGCGGGACAACCCACACTGAAGCTTTCTTT
CASSGTTHTEAFF
>TRBV4-3|TRBJ2-7|NA|few
TGCGCCAGCAGCCAAGCGACGGACTACGAGCAGTACTTC
CASSQATDYEQYF
>TRBV12-3/TRBV12-4|TRBJ1-5|NA|many
TGTGCCAGCAGTTGGGGGAGAGGAGGGCGCAATCAGCCCCAGCATTTT
CASSWGRGGRNQPQHF
>TRBV27|TRBJ2-7|TRBD1|few
TGTGCCAGCAGTTTGGAACAGGGGTACGAGCAGTACTTC
CASSLEQGYEQYF
>TRBV30|TRBJ2-7|NA|many
TGTGCCTGGAGTAGGGGTCCCTACGAGCAGTACTTC
CAWSRGPYEQYF
>TRBV27|TRBJ2-7|TRBD1|NA
TGTGCCAGCGGATACAGGGGCCCTTCCTACGAGCAGTACTTC
CASGYRGPSYEQYF
>TRBV7-8|TRBJ2-7|TRBD2|NA
TGTGCCAGCAGCCCCCGTGGAGCGGGAGGATACGAGCAGTACTTC
CASSPRGAGGYEQYF
>TRBV29-1|TRBJ1-2|NA|NA
TGCAGCGTTGAAGATCACGGGGGTCTTGGCTACACCTTC
CSVEDHGGLGYTF
>TRBV12-3/TRBV12-4|TRBJ2-7|NA|many
TGTGCCAGCAGTCTGGGACTCGGCGAGCAGTACTTC
CASSLGLGEQYF
>TRBV7-2|TRBJ1-2|NA|few
TGTGCCAGCAGCTTAGGGCCAGGGCTCCACTATGGCTACACCTTC
CASSLGPGLHYGYTF
>TRBV30|TRBJ2-7|NA|NA
TGTGCCTGGAGTCGGACAGCCTCCTACGAGCAGTACTTC
CAWSRTASYEQYF
>TRBV19|TRBJ1-3|NA|once
TGTGCCAGTATCCCGTCGTGGACCTCTGGAAACACCATATATTTT
CASIPSWTSGNTIYF
>TRBV12-3/TRBV12-4|TRBJ1-2|NA|many
TGTGCCAGCAGTTTCGGGACCGCCTATGGCTACACCTTC
CASSFGTAYGYTF
>TRBV7-2|TRBJ1-1|NA|once
TGTGCCAGCAGCCCGCAGCCGGACACTGAAGCTTTCTTT
CASSPQPDTEAFF
>TRBV28|TRBJ1-2|NA|many
TGTGCCAGCAGTGCCCACCACAGCACCTATGGCTACACCTTC
CASSAHHSTYGYTF
>TRBV6-5|TRBJ2-4|NA|NA
TGTGCCAGCAGTTTCCGGCAGGGCTCGGACAAAAACATTCAGTACTTC
CASSFRQGSDKNIQYF
>TRBV19|TRBJ1-2|NA|NA
TGTGCCAGTAGTATGGGATTGACTTCTGGCTACACCTTC
CASSMGLTSGYTF
>TRBV7-6|TRBJ2-7|TRBD1|many
TGTGCCAGCAGCTTGGGGCAGGGACAGGCACCCTACGAGCAGTACTTC
CASSLGQGQAPYEQYF
>TRBV12-3/TRBV12-4|TRBJ1-1|TRBD1|NA
TGTGCCAGCACCTCGACAGGGGGCAATACTGAAGCTTTCTTT
CASTSTGGNTEAFF
>TRBV20-1|TRBJ1-2|TRBD1|many
TGCAGTGCTAAAGATCAGAACACAGGGGGCTCTGGCTACACCTTC
CSAKDQNTGGSGYTF
>TRBV10-3|TRBJ2-7|NA|NA
TGTGCCATCAGTGAGTCGAGGGTATCGGAATACGAGCAGTACTTC
CAISESRVSEYEQYF
>TRBV30|TRBJ2-2|TRBD2|many
TGTGCCTGGAGTGTGTCGGCGGGAGGTATCACCGGGGAGCTGTTTTTT
CAWSVSAGGITGELFF
>TRBV3-1|TRBJ2-5|TRBD2|many
TGTGCCAGCAGTTCCTACCTAGCGGGGGGGGGTGAGACCCAGTACTTC
CASSSYLAGGGETQYF